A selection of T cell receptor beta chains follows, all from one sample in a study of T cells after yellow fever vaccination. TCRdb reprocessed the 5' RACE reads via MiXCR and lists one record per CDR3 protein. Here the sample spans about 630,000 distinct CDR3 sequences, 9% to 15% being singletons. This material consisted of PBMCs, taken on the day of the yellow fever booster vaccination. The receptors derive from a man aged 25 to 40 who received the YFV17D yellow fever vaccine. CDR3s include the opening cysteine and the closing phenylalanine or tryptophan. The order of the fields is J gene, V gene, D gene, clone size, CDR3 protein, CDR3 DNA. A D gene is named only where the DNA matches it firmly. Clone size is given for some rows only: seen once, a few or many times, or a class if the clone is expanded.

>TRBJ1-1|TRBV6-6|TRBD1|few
CASRNADRQAFF
TGTGCCAGCAGAAATGCGGACAGGCAAGCTTTCTTT
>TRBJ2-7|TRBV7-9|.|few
CAATGTSSYEQYF
TGTGCCGCGACCGGGACGTCAAGCTACGAGCAGTACTTC
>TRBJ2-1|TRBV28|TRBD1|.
CASSRRAGGAFNEQFF
TGTGCCAGCAGTCGAAGGGCAGGGGGCGCTTTTAATGAGCAGTTCTTC
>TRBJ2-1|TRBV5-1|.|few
CASSFLAQSSYNEQFF
TGCGCCAGCAGCTTCCTGGCACAGAGCTCCTACAATGAGCAGTTCTTC
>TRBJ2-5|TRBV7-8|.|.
CASSLVLGGFVETQYF
TGTGCCAGCAGCTTAGTCTTAGGGGGATTCGTAGAGACCCAGTACTTC
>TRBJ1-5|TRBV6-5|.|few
CASSYSAGGQPQHF
TGTGCCAGCAGTTACTCGGCAGGTGGTCAGCCCCAGCATTTT
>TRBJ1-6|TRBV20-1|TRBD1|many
CSARGQGDHSPLHF
TGCAGTGCTAGAGGGCAGGGGGACCATTCACCCCTCCACTTT
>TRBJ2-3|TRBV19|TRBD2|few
CASSVTSGTLISTDTQYF
TGTGCCAGTAGTGTGACTAGCGGGACGTTGATAAGCACAGATACGCAGTATTTT
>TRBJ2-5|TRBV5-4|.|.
CASSFQKETQYF
TGTGCCAGCAGCTTTCAGAAAGAGACCCAGTACTTC
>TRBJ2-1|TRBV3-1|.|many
CASSQTSNEQFF
TGTGCCAGCAGCCAAACGTCCAATGAGCAGTTCTTC
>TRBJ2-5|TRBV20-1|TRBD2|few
CSAPGTSGVRKETQYF
TGCAGTGCTCCCGGGACTAGCGGGGTTAGAAAAGAGACCCAGTACTTC
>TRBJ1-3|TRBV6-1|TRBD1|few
CASRLTGSGNTIYF
TGTGCCAGCAGACTGACAGGGTCTGGAAACACCATATATTTT
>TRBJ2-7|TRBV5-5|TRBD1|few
CASSFGTGDPYEQYF
TGTGCCAGCAGCTTTGGGACAGGGGATCCCTACGAGCAGTACTTC
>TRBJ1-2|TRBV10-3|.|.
CAITDGGGGYTF
TGTGCCATCACCGATGGGGGTGGCGGCTACACCTTC
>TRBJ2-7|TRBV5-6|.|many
CASIKWGLGYF
TGTGCCAGCATCAAGTGGGGGTTGGGGTACTTC
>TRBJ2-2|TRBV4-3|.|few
CASSQDISPGELFF
TGCGCCAGCAGCCAAGATATCTCCCCCGGGGAGCTGTTTTTT
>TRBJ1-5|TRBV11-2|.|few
CASSLGARQPQHF
TGTGCCAGCAGCTTAGGGGCGCGGCAGCCCCAGCATTTT
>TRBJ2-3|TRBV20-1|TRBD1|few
CSAQRDRGPTDTQYF
TGCAGTGCTCAACGGGACAGGGGGCCCACAGATACGCAGTATTTT
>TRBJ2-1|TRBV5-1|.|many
CASSLETYSYNEQFF
TGCGCCAGCAGCTTGGAAACGTATTCCTACAATGAGCAGTTCTTC
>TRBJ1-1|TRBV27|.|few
CASSPRSFTEAFF
TGTGCCAGCAGTCCGAGGAGTTTCACTGAAGCTTTCTTT
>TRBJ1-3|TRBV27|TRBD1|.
CASSTGAGNTIYF
TGTGCCAGCAGCACAGGGGCTGGAAACACCATATATTTT
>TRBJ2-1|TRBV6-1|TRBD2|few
CASRPGGANNEQFF
TGTGCCAGCAGGCCCGGGGGGGCAAACAATGAGCAGTTCTTC
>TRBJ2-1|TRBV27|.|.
CASSTPGEVGEQFF
TGTGCCAGCAGTACTCCAGGGGAAGTAGGTGAGCAGTTCTTC
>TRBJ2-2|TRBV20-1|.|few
CSASKRDSWANTGELFF
TGCAGTGCTAGTAAAAGGGACTCCTGGGCTAACACCGGGGAGCTGTTTTTT
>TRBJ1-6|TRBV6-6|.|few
CASSLGAGTLHF
TGTGCCAGCAGTCTGGGCGCGGGCACCCTCCACTTT
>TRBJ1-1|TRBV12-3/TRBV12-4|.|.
CASSLALLNNGDTEAFF
TGTGCCAGCAGTTTGGCCCTCCTAAACAATGGGGACACTGAAGCTTTCTTT
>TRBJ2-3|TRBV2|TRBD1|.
CASRTGTGVDTQYF
TGTGCCAGCAGGACAGGGACAGGGGTGGATACGCAGTATTTT
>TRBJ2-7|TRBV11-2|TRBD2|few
CASSPTSGGSYEQYF
TGTGCCAGCAGCCCGACTAGCGGGGGATCCTACGAGCAGTACTTC
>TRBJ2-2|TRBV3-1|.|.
CASYSGGGGTGELFF
TGTGCCAGCTATTCCGGTGGCGGAGGGACCGGGGAGCTGTTTTTT
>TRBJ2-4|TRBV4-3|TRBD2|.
CASSQEAGRAVIQYF
TGCGCCAGCAGCCAAGAGGCCGGGAGGGCCGTCATTCAGTACTTC
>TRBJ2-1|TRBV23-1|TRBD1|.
CAGSPETGSIDEQFF
TGCGCCGGCTCCCCCGAGACAGGGAGTATTGATGAGCAGTTCTTC
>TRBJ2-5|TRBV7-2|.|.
CASSPAPGPLETQYF
TGTGCCAGCAGCCCTGCGCCGGGACCCTTGGAGACCCAGTACTTC
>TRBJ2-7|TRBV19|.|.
CASSISPLGEQYF
TGTGCCAGTAGTATTTCCCCCCTCGGTGAGCAGTACTTC
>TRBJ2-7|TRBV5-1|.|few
CASSLVWGTEQYF
TGCGCCAGCAGCTTGGTATGGGGGACCGAGCAGTACTTC
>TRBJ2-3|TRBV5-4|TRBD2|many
CASSPAGLAGADTQYF
TGTGCCAGCAGCCCCGCAGGACTAGCGGGGGCAGATACGCAGTATTTT
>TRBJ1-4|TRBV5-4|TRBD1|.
CASSLVGQGVGQKLFF
TGTGCCAGCAGCTTGGTGGGACAGGGAGTCGGTCAAAAACTGTTTTTT
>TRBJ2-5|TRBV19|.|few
CASSIGASASQETQYF
TGTGCCAGTAGTATTGGGGCTAGCGCCAGCCAAGAGACCCAGTACTTC
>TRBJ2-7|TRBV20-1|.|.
CSARTPGVSYEQYF
TGCAGTGCTAGAACACCAGGGGTCTCCTACGAGCAGTACTTC
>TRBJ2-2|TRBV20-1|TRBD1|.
CSAATGGSTGELFF
TGCAGTGCCGCCACAGGGGGAAGCACCGGGGAGCTGTTTTTT
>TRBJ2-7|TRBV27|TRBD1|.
CASKRTGGYSSYEQYF
TGTGCCAGCAAGAGGACAGGGGGATACTCCTCCTACGAGCAGTACTTC
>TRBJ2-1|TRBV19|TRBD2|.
CASSMGGGRNYNEQFF
TGTGCCAGTAGTATGGGCGGCGGGAGGAACTACAATGAGCAGTTCTTC
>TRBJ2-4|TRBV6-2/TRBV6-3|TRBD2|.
CASTRTGGPEYIQYF
TGTGCCAGCACCCGTACGGGAGGGCCTGAATACATTCAGTACTTC
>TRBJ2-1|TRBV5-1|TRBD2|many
CASSLDIAGGRDEQFF
TGCGCCAGCAGCTTGGACATAGCGGGAGGCAGAGATGAGCAGTTCTTC
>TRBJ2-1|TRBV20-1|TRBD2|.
CSARFSGSSDNEQFF
TGCAGTGCTAGATTTAGCGGGAGCTCCGACAATGAGCAGTTCTTC
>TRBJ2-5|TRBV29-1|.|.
CSVERAPRTQYF
TGCAGCGTTGAACGGGCCCCAAGGACCCAGTACTTC
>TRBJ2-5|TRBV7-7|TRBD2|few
CASSQLAGALETQYF
TGTGCCAGCAGCCAACTAGCGGGAGCTCTTGAGACCCAGTACTTC
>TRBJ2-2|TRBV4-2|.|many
CASSQVGREHTGELFF
TGTGCCAGCAGCCAAGTCGGCAGGGAACATACCGGGGAGCTGTTTTTT
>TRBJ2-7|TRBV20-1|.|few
CSARDGTGTNYEQYF
TGCAGTGCTAGAGATGGGACGGGGACAAACTACGAGCAGTACTTC
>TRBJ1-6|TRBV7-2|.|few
CATSTGRNSPLHF
TGTGCCACTAGCACCGGGAGAAATTCACCCCTCCACTTT
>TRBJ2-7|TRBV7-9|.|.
CASSLGVFYEQYF
TGTGCCAGCAGCTTAGGGGTCTTCTACGAGCAGTACTTC
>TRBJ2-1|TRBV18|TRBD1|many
CASSPKRGQGVRAYNEQFF
TGTGCCAGCTCCCCTAAGAGGGGACAGGGTGTCAGGGCCTACAATGAGCAGTTCTTC